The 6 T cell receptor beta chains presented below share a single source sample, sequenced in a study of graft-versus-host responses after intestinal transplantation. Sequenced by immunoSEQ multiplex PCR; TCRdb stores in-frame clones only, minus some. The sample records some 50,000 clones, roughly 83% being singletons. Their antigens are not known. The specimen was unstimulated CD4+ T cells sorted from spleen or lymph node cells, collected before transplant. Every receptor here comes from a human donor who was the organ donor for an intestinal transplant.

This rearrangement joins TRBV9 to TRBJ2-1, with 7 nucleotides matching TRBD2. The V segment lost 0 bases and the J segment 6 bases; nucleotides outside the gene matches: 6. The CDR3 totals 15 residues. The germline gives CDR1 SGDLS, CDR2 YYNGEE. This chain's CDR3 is CASSVGTSWSNEQFF. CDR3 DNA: TGTGCCAGCAGCGTAGGGACTAGTTGGAGCAATGAGCAGTTCTTC.

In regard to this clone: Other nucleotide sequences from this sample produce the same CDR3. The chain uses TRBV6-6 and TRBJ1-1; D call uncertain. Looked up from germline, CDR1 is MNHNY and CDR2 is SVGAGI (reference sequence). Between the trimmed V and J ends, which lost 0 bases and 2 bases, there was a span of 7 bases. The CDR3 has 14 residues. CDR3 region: CASSYSTGNTEAFF. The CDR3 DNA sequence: TGTGCCAGCAGTTACTCGACGGGTAACACTGAAGCTTTCTTT.

Here the CDR3 DNA reads TGTGCCAGCAGCCAACACCCCTCGCTACTAAACAATGAGCAGTTCTTC. It yields the protein CASSQHPSLLNNEQFF. This chain links TRBV7-6 with TRBJ2-1; D is unresolved. The V and J ends lost 5 bases and 5 bases respectively, with 19 bases between them. Germline CDR1 reads SGHVS; CDR2 reads FNYEAQ. This CDR3 spans 16 amino acids.

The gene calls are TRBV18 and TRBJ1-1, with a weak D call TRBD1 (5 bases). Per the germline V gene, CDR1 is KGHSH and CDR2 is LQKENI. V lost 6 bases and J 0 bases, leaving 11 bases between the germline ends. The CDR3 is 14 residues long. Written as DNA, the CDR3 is TGTGCCAGCTCCCTTCGAGGGGTGAACACTGAAGCTTTCTTT. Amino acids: CASSLRGVNTEAFF.

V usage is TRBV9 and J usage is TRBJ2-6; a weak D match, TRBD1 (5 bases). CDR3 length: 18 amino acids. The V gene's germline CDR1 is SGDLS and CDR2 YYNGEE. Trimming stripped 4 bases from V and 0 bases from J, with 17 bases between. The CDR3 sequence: CASSREVGAASGANVLTF. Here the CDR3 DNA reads TGTGCCAGCAGCCGCGAGGTAGGGGCAGCCTCTGGGGCCAACGTCCTGACTTTC.

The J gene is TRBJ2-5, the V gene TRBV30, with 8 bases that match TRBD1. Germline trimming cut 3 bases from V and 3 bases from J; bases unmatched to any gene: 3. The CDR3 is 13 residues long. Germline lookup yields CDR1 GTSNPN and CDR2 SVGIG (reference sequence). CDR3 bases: TGTGCCTGGAGGGACAGGGCGGAAGAGACCCAGTACTTC. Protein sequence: CAWRDRAEETQYF.